A single sample is the source of the 10 T cell receptor beta chains below, sequenced in a study of lymphopenia after photon versus proton radiotherapy. TCRdb's table, derived via immunoSEQ multiplex PCR, lists solely in-frame clones and lacks some. There are some 38,000 clones in the sample; 80% to 95% occur only once, and over 12% lies in the top ten. Sequences were derived from peripheral blood, sampled from a patient treated with photon-based radiotherapy. Source of these receptors: a man in his sixties with cholangiocarcinoma.

The chain recombines TRBV2 with TRBJ2-5, with 8 bases lining up with TRBD1. Germline values: CDR1 SNHLY, CDR2 FYNNEI. The CDR3 is 13 amino acids. The J segment lost 4 bases and the V segment lost 7 bases, leaving 5 bases of the junction unmatched. The CDR3 coding sequence is TGTGCCAGCATGACAGGGGTTGGAGAGACCCAGTACTTC. Residues: CASMTGVGETQYF.

The chain recombines TRBV6-6 with TRBJ1-2, with a possible D match to TRBD1 (5 bases). V was shortened by 0 bases and J by 3 bases, with 8 bases between the two germline ends. The CDR3 totals 14 residues. Germline values: CDR1 MNHNY, CDR2 SVGAGI (reference sequence). CDR3 sequence (DNA): TGTGCCAGCAGTTACTCGCGACAGTACTATGGCTACACCTTC. This encodes CASSYSRQYYGYTF.

The chain combines TRBV7-9 with TRBJ1-2; D is ambiguous. The CDR3 sequence is 12 residues long. Germline V gene sequence: CDR1 SEHNR, CDR2 FQNEAQ (reference sequence). Between the trimmed V and J ends, which lost 5 bases and 2 bases, there was a span of 6 bases. The CDR3 DNA is TGTGCCAGCAGCACGCCAAACTATGGCTACACCTTC. Translation: CASSTPNYGYTF.

This rearrangement joins TRBV11-3 to TRBJ2-7; D possibly corresponds to TRBD2 (6 bases). The V end was cut by 1 base, the J end by 6 bases, with 13 bases between. The germline gives CDR1 SGHNT, CDR2 YENEEA. The CDR3 runs to 14 residues. The CDR3 protein is CASSLGSGTSEQYF. The CDR3 DNA follows: TGTGCCAGCAGCTTAGGCTCCGGGACTTCCGAGCAGTACTTC.

The rearrangement links TRBV6-1 to TRBJ1-2; D call uncertain. V shed 2 bases and J shed 4 bases, with 8 bases lying between them. The CDR3 has 13 residues. The germline CDR1 and CDR2 sequences are MNHNS and SASEGT. CDR3 nucleotide sequence: TGTGCCAGCAGTGAACTGGGGAGCTATGGCTACACCTTC. It translates to CASSELGSYGYTF.

The genes are TRBV5-1 and TRBJ2-6; weak D call: TRBD2 (6 bases). Deletions cut 1 base from V and 4 bases from J, with 12 bases between. This CDR3 has 16 amino acids. Germline CDR1 SGHRS, CDR2 YFSETQ. DNA for the CDR3: TGCGCCAGCAGCTTGACCGGGACTTGGGGGGCCAACGTCCTGACTTTC. Translated: CASSLTGTWGANVLTF.

The chain joins TRBV19 to TRBJ2-3; 12 nucleotides agree with TRBD2. V lost 5 bases and J lost 6; bases outside the gene matches: 9. This CDR3 spans 16 amino acids. Germline assignment: CDR1 LNHDA and CDR2 SQIVND (reference sequence). CDR3 loop: CASSARLAGEVDTQYF. As DNA, the CDR3 is TGTGCCAGTAGTGCCAGACTAGCGGGAGAGGTTGATACGCAGTATTTT.

V and J are TRBV5-1 and TRBJ1-4; D uncertain. CDR3 length: 16 residues. Germline CDR1 and CDR2: SGHRS and YFSETQ. With 6 bases removed from V and 4 bases from J, the gap between germline ends came to 19 bases. CDR3 sequence reads: CASTQNPGHSNEKLFF. The CDR3 DNA reads TGCGCCAGCACCCAAAACCCGGGCCATAGTAATGAAAAACTGTTTTTT.

This clone was seen just once. V gene TRBV15 combines with J gene TRBJ2-7; D possibly corresponds to TRBD1 (5 bases). Germline V gives CDR1 LNHNV, CDR2 YYDKDF (reference sequence). Trimming left V 5 bases short and J 0 bases short, with 14 bases between. This CDR3 contains 15 residues. CDR3 nucleotide sequence: TGTGCCACCAGCGGGCCAGGGTATAACTCCTACGAGCAGTACTTC. It codes for CATSGPGYNSYEQYF.

The CDR3 sequence: CASSLRVRGSSYNEQFF. For the CDR3, the DNA is TGCGCCAGCAGCCTCCGAGTCCGCGGTAGCTCCTACAATGAGCAGTTCTTC. This rearrangement joins TRBV4-1 to TRBJ2-1; D gene ambiguous. The CDR3 sequence is 17 residues long. From germline, CDR1 is MGHRA and CDR2 YSYEKL. Deletions cut 4 bases from V and 0 bases from J, with 16 bases between.